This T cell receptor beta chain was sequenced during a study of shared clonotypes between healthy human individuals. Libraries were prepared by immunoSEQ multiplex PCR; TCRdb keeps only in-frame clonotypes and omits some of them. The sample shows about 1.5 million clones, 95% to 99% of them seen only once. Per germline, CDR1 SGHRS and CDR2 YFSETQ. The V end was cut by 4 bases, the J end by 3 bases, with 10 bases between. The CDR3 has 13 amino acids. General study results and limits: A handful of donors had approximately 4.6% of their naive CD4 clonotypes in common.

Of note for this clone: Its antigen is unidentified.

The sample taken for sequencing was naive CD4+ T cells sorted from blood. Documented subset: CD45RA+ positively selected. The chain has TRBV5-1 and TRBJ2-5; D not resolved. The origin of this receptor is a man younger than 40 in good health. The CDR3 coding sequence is TGCGCCAGCAGCACGGACGGAGAAGAGACCCAGTACTTC. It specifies CASSTDGEETQYF. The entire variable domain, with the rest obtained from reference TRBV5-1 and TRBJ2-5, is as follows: KAGVTQTPRYLIKTRGQQVTLSCSPISGHRSVSWYQQTPGQGLQFLFEYFSETQRNKGNFPGRFSGRQFSNSRSEMNVSTLELGDSALYLCASSTDGEETQYFGPGTRLLVL.